Presented here are 29 T cell receptor beta chains from one specimen sequenced in a study of post-analysis software for immune sequencing data. General study results and limits: Controls had lower frequencies than patients of 4 or 5 TRBV segments, which included TRBV5-6, TRBV5-1 and TRBV20-1.

Sequencing libraries made from TCR beta cDNA carried unique molecular identifiers. TCRdb passed the PCR reads through MiXCR, listing each CDR3 protein once. Counted here are 550,000 to 700,000 distinct CDR3 sequences, 44% occurring once; the ten biggest clones make up 1.7%. Which antigens these TCRs recognize remains unknown. What was sequenced was blood. The receptors were sampled from a girl aged 5 to 17 with multiple sclerosis.

The rearrangement joins TRBV2 to TRBJ2-7, with TRBD2 as a possible D gene (5 bases). Trimming removed 0 bases at V and 2 bases at J, with 5 bases between. The germline V gene has CDR1 SNHLY and CDR2 FYNNEI. The CDR3 covers 13 residues. The CDR3 DNA follows: TGTGCCAGCAGTGAAGCGCGGGCCTACGAGCAGTACTTC. The encoded protein is CASSEARAYEQYF. The variable domain in full, completed from reference TRBV2 and TRBJ2-7, reads EPEVTQTPSHQVTQMGQEVILRCVPISNHLYFYWYRQILGQKVEFLVSFYNNEISEKSEIFDDQFSVERPDGSNFTLKIRSTKLEDSAMYFCASSEARAYEQYFGPGTRLTVT.

This clonotype was seen a handful of times. The gene calls are TRBV6-2 or TRBV6-3 and TRBJ2-1, with D unclear. Germline V CDR1 and CDR2: MNHEY, SVGEGT. The CDR3 spans 13 residues. V shed 5 bases and J shed 0 bases, with 5 bases lying between them. The CDR3 here is CASSLYSYNEQFF. The CDR3 DNA is TGTGCCAGCAGTCTCTACTCCTACAATGAGCAGTTCTTC.

The chain employs TRBV5-1 and TRBJ2-3, with 7 bases lining up with TRBD1. V was pared by 7 bases and J by 4 bases, with 12 bases of the junction left unmatched. Germline CDR1 and CDR2: SGHRS and YFSETQ. The CDR3 is 15 residues long. CDR3 in amino acids: CASYEGQAVADTQYF. CDR3 coding DNA: TGCGCCAGCTATGAAGGACAGGCGGTGGCAGATACGCAGTATTTT.

This clonotype was seen only a few times. This chain joins TRBV6-1 and TRBJ2-5; 11 nucleotides agree with TRBD2. This CDR3 comprises 16 residues. J gave up 5 bases and V 3 bases, and 8 bases lay outside the gene matches. Germline values: CDR1 MNHNS, CDR2 SASEGT. CDR3: CASSDLRLAGRETQYF. The CDR3 DNA reads TGTGCCAGCAGTGACCTAAGACTAGCGGGGAGGGAGACCCAGTACTTC.

The genes are TRBV12-3 or TRBV12-4 and TRBJ2-6; perhaps TRBD1 as D (5 bases). The V end lost 6 bases, the J end lost 0 bases, and 24 bases lay between the germline ends. This CDR3 spans 20 amino acids. Here the CDR3 DNA reads TGTGCCAGCAGGAAGTATGGTTCCCCAGGGCCCAGCTCTGGGGCCAACGTCCTGACTTTC. It yields the protein CASRKYGSPGPSSGANVLTF.

This clonotype was observed a handful of times. This sequence joins TRBV6-5 and TRBJ2-1; 7 nucleotides match TRBD2. The length of the CDR3 is 16 residues. The V and J ends lost 5 bases and 0 bases, in that order; junction bases with no gene match: 7. The germline CDR1 and CDR2 sequences are MNHEY and SVGAGI. CDR3 sequence reads: CASSPQRGNSYNEQFF. The CDR3 nucleotides read TGTGCCAGCAGTCCGCAGCGGGGAAACTCCTACAATGAGCAGTTCTTC.

This clonotype was detected only a few times. The rearrangement uses TRBV12-3 or TRBV12-4 and TRBJ2-5; 8 nucleotides match TRBD2. V lost 6 bases and J lost 1; bases outside the gene matches: 7. The CDR3 contains 15 residues. The CDR3 DNA is TGTGCCAGCAGCCTTAGCGGGGTCTTCCAAGAGACCCAGTACTTC. As protein: CASSLSGVFQETQYF.

In its sample, this clonotype was seen a few times. The chain recombines TRBV7-9 with TRBJ2-4, with TRBD2 as a possible D gene (6 bases). Germline CDR1 reads SEHNR; CDR2 reads FQNEAQ (reference sequence). The germline V and J ends were trimmed by 9 bases and 0 bases, with 24 bases remaining between them. The CDR3 length is 18 residues. CDR3 amino acids: CASGGASRNSLAKNIQYF. Written as DNA, the CDR3 is TGTGCCAGTGGCGGGGCTAGCCGTAATTCACTAGCCAAAAACATTCAGTACTTC.

This clonotype was recorded a few times. This chain connects TRBV27 to TRBJ2-4; a possible D gene is TRBD2 (5 bases). Germline CDR1 is MNHEY and CDR2 is SMNVEV (reference sequence). The CDR3 runs to 13 residues. The V end was cut by 6 bases, the J end by 6 bases, with 12 bases between. The CDR3 nucleotides read TGTGCCAGCAGCGTCGGACTGAGAAACATTCAGTACTTC. This sequence encodes CASSVGLRNIQYF.

This clonotype was seen a few times. The chain uses TRBV4-1 and TRBJ2-1, with D hard to call. V dropped 0 bases and J dropped 9 bases, with 3 bases sitting between them. The CDR3 is 11 amino acids. Germline V CDR1 and CDR2: MGHRA, YSYEKL. This CDR3 is CASSQETEQFF. The DNA for the CDR3 is TGCGCCAGCAGCCAAGAGACTGAGCAGTTCTTC.

The V gene is TRBV5-1, the J gene TRBJ1-1; D not resolved. V was cut by 4 bases and J by 1 base, with 11 bases left in between. CDR3 length: 14 residues. Germline V gene sequence: CDR1 SGHRS, CDR2 YFSETQ. The CDR3, as DNA: TGCGCCAGCAGCGCACAGACGGAGAACACTGAAGCTTTCTTT. Protein product: CASSAQTENTEAFF.

The sample holds a few counts of this clonotype. The rearrangement joins TRBV7-9 to TRBJ1-2; 9 bases are a match to TRBD1. CDR1 SEHNR and CDR2 FQNEAQ come from the germline V gene (reference sequence). Trimming removed 5 bases from V and 8 bases from J; junction bases left unmatched: 9. The CDR3 extends over 14 amino acids. This CDR3 is CASSLRDRVDGYTF. CDR3 in DNA: TGTGCCAGCAGCCTCCGGGACAGGGTTGACGGCTACACCTTC.

This clonotype has a handful of counts. The chain couples TRBV29-1 to TRBJ2-1, with D uncertain. V was clipped by 0 bases and J by 5 bases, with 8 bases between them. CDR1 is SQVTM and CDR2 is ANQGSEA in the germline V gene. The CDR3 length is 13 residues. The CDR3 nucleotides are TGCAGCGTTGAAGAAAGAACAGACAATGAGCAGTTCTTC. Protein sequence: CSVEERTDNEQFF.

This clonotype showed up just a few times. The CDR3, as DNA: TGCAGTGCTAGCTATAGCGGGAGGGCCTTTTCCTACGAGCAGTACTTC. Its translation: CSASYSGRAFSYEQYF. This chain links TRBV20-1 with TRBJ2-7; 11 positions match TRBD2. This CDR3 is built from 16 residues. Trimming cost V 3 bases and J 1 base; bases outside gene matches: 8. Germline V gene sequence: CDR1 DFQATT, CDR2 SNEGSKA (reference sequence).

This clonotype was observed a few times. The chain carries TRBV9 and TRBJ2-1; 10 nucleotides line up with TRBD2. Trimming took 4 bases from V and 5 from J; bases not matched to a gene: 18. The CDR3 contains 19 residues. The germline gives CDR1 SGDLS, CDR2 YYNGEE. This CDR3 reads CASSLRNPRSSGSDNEQFF. CDR3 nucleotide sequence: TGTGCCAGCAGCCTAAGAAATCCCCGCTCTAGCGGGAGCGACAATGAGCAGTTCTTC.

This clonotype was seen a handful of times. This chain connects TRBV13 to TRBJ2-1; TRBD1 agrees at 9 bases. The CDR3 runs to 13 residues. V was clipped by 4 bases and J by 6 bases; unmatched bases: 1. The germline gives CDR1 PRHDT, CDR2 FYEKMQ (reference sequence). The CDR3 DNA sequence: TGTGCCAGCAGCTCGACAGGGGGCAATGAGCAGTTCTTC. Residues: CASSSTGGNEQFF.

The chain is built from TRBV12-3 or TRBV12-4 and TRBJ1-1, with a tentative D call TRBD1 (5 bases). This CDR3 is 12 amino acids long. V was pared by 5 bases and J by 11 bases, with 15 bases between. The CDR3 loop reads CASSPRGVVAFF. DNA for the CDR3: TGTGCCAGCAGTCCTCGGGGGGTGGTCGCTTTCTTT.

This chain joins TRBV12-3 or TRBV12-4 and TRBJ2-3; 11 bases fit TRBD2. The CDR3 is 15 residues long. V gave up 7 bases and J gave up 1 base; unmatched junction bases: 4. The CDR3: CASTLGLAGTDTQYF. The CDR3 region has the DNA TGTGCCAGCACCCTGGGACTAGCGGGCACAGATACGCAGTATTTT.

The genes are TRBV12-3 or TRBV12-4 and TRBJ1-5; tentatively, D is TRBD1 (5 bases). The V end lost 6 bases, the J end lost 7 bases, and 16 bases lay between the germline ends. The CDR3 spans 14 residues. The chain's CDR3 is CASSPRRVGQPQHF. The CDR3 nucleotides are TGTGCCAGCAGCCCTCGCAGGGTTGGGCAGCCCCAGCATTTT.

The chain combines TRBV11-3 with TRBJ2-1, with 13 bases identical to TRBD2. V trimming: 5 bases; J trimming: 4 bases; junction bases outside the gene matches: 17. Per the germline V gene, CDR1 is SGHNT and CDR2 is YENEEA. There are 20 residues in the CDR3. The CDR3 DNA reads TGTGCCAGCAGCCCGGCACGGACAGGACTAGCGGGGGTCCGTTACAATGAGCAGTTCTTC. Its translation: CASSPARTGLAGVRYNEQFF.

The chain employs TRBV5-5 and TRBJ2-1, with D perhaps TRBD1 (7 bases). This CDR3 has 16 residues. V was cut by 0 bases and J by 5 bases, with 15 bases left in between. The germline V gene has CDR1 SGHKS and CDR2 YYEKEE (reference sequence). In nucleotides, the CDR3 is TGTGCCAGCAGCTTGGGCGCCAGGGGGGAGAACAATGAGCAGTTCTTC. Translating it yields CASSLGARGENNEQFF.

The CDR3 sequence is CASSPSRAQETQYF. The CDR3, as DNA: TGTGCCAGCAGCCCCAGTAGAGCCCAAGAGACCCAGTACTTC. V and J are TRBV3-1 and TRBJ2-5; D is undetermined. V gave up 4 bases and J gave up 1 base, with 10 bases separating them. CDR3 length: 14 amino acids. Germline CDR1 is LGHDT and CDR2 is YNNKEL (reference sequence).

The chain has TRBV27 and TRBJ1-2; D possibly corresponds to TRBD1 (6 bases). The CDR3 consists of 15 residues. Trimming removed 0 bases from V and 4 bases from J, with 12 bases in between. Per the germline V gene, CDR1 is MNHEY and CDR2 is SMNVEV (reference sequence). The CDR3 region is CASSLSLGQIYGYTF. In DNA form, the CDR3 reads TGTGCCAGCAGTTTATCCCTAGGACAGATCTATGGCTACACCTTC.

The rearrangement joins TRBV29-1 to TRBJ2-6; D may be TRBD1 (5 bases). The CDR3 sequence is 14 residues long. Trimming removed 1 base from V and 2 bases from J, with 6 bases in between. Per the germline V gene, CDR1 is SQVTM and CDR2 is ANQGSEA. The CDR3 DNA sequence: TGCAGCGTTGAAGCCAGGGCTGGGGCCAACGTCCTGACTTTC. It yields the protein CSVEARAGANVLTF.

The sample holds a few counts of this clonotype. This sequence joins TRBV5-5 and TRBJ2-7, with 8 nucleotides matching TRBD2. The V gene end was trimmed by 3 bases and the J gene end by 0 bases; junction bases not matched to a gene: 8. Germline-derived CDR1 and CDR2 are SGHKS and YYEKEE (reference sequence). The CDR3 runs 16 residues. CDR3 amino acids: CASSSSGGGSSYEQYF. Here the CDR3 DNA reads TGTGCCAGCAGCTCTTCCGGGGGGGGGAGCTCCTACGAGCAGTACTTC.

The chain carries TRBV6-5 and TRBJ2-1; a possible D gene is TRBD2 (5 bases). The CDR3 has 16 residues. The germline V and J ends were trimmed by 4 bases and 1 base, with 14 bases remaining between them. Germline V gene data show CDR1 as MNHEY and CDR2 as SVGAGI. CDR3 coding DNA: TGTGCCAGCAGTTCCTGGGTAGCGCCATCCTACAATGAGCAGTTCTTC. Translating it yields CASSSWVAPSYNEQFF.

The chain couples TRBV20-1 to TRBJ2-3; 7 bases are shared with TRBD2. The CDR3 contains 13 residues. Trimming at V came to 5 bases and at J to 4 bases, leaving 6 bases not matched to a gene. Per the germline V gene, CDR1 is DFQATT and CDR2 is SNEGSKA (reference sequence). The CDR3 DNA reads TGCAGTGCTGCTAAGGGAGGGGCAGATACGCAGTATTTT. As protein: CSAAKGGADTQYF.

There are a few counts of this clonotype. As DNA, the CDR3 is TGCGCCAGCAGCCCCTGGAGCCTGCCGGGACAGGGGGCCGATCAGCCCCAGCATTTT. It codes for CASSPWSLPGQGADQPQHF. The V and J genes are TRBV4-1 and TRBJ1-5; 12 positions agree with TRBD1. CDR1 is MGHRA, CDR2 YSYEKL, per germline. V lost 4 bases and J lost 5; bases outside the gene matches: 15. CDR3 length equals 19 residues.

This clonotype appeared many times. The V gene is TRBV5-1, the J gene TRBJ2-3, with D tentatively TRBD1 or TRBD2 (5 bases each). The V and J ends lost 2 bases and 4 bases respectively, with 17 bases between them. The CDR3 consists of 16 residues. The germline gives CDR1 SGHRS, CDR2 YFSETQ. CDR3 region: CASSLEGRAGADTQYF. CDR3 coding DNA: TGCGCCAGCAGCTTAGAGGGGCGGGCAGGCGCAGATACGCAGTATTTT.